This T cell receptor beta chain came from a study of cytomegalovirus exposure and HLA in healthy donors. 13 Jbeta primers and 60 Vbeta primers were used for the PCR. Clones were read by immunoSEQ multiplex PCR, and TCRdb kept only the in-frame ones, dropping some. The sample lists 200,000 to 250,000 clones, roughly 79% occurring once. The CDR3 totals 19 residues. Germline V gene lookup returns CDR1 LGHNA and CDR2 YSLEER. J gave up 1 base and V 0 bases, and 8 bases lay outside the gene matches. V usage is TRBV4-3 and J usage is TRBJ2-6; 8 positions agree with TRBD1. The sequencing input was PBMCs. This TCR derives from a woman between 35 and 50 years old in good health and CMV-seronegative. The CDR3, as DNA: TGCGCCAGCAGCCAAGAATTAGGCCAGGGGGCATCTGGGGCCAACGTCCTGACTTTC. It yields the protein CASSQELGQGASGANVLTF.